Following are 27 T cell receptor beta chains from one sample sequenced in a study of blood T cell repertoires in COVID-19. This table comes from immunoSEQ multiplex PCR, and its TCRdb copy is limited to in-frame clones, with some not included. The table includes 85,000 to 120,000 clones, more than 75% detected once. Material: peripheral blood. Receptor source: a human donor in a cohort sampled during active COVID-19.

DNA for the CDR3: TGTGCCAGCAGTTTACCCAGGGAACGTGAAAAACTGTTTTTT. This codes for CASSLPREREKLFF. The chain carries TRBV28 and TRBJ1-4, with TRBD1 as a possible D gene (5 bases). The CDR3 is made up of 14 amino acids. CDR1 and CDR2 from the germline V gene are MDHEN and SYDVKM. V gave up 2 bases and J gave up 7 bases, with 11 bases separating them. Together with reference TRBV28 and TRBJ1-4, the CDR3 gives the full variable domain: DVKVTQSSRYLVKRTGEKVFLECVQDMDHENMFWYRQDPGLGLRLIYFSYDVKMKEKGDIPEGYSVSREKKERFSLILESASTNQTSMYLCASSLPREREKLFFGSGTQLSVL.

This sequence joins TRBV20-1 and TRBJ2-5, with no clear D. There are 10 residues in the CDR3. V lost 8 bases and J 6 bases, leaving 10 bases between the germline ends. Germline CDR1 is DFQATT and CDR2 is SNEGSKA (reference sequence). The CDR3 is CSTGGQTQYF. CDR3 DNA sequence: TGCAGTACTGGCGGTCAGACCCAGTACTTC.

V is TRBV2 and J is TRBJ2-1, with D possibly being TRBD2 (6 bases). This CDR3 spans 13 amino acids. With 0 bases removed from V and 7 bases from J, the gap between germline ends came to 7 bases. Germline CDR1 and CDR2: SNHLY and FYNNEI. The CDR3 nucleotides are TGTGCCAGCAGTGAAGCTGCGGGAAATGAGCAGTTCTTC. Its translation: CASSEAAGNEQFF. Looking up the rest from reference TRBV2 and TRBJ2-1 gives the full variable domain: EPEVTQTPSHQVTQMGQEVILRCVPISNHLYFYWYRQILGQKVEFLVSFYNNEISEKSEIFDDQFSVERPDGSNFTLKIRSTKLEDSAMYFCASSEAAGNEQFFGPGTRLTVL.

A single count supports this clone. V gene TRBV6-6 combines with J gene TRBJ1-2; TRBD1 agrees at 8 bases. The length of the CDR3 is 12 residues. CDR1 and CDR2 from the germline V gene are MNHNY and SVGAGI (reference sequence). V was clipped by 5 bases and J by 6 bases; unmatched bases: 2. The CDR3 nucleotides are TGTGCCAGCAGTAAACAGGGGGATGGCTACACCTTC. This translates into CASSKQGDGYTF.

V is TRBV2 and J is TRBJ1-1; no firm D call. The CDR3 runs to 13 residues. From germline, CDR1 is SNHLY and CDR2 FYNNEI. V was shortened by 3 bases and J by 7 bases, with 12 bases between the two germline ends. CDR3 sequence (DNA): TGTGCCAGCAGTGAGGGGAGGCCCGTTGAAGCTTTCTTT. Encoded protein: CASSEGRPVEAFF.

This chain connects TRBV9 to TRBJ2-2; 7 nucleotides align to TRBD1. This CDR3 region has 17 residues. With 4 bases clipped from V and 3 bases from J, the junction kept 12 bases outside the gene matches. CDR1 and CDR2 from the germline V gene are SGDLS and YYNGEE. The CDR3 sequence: CASSPRRFTGDTGELFF. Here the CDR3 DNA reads TGTGCCAGCAGCCCCCGACGGTTTACAGGGGACACCGGGGAGCTGTTTTTT. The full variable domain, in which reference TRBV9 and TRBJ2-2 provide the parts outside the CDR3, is DSGVTQTPKHLITATGQRVTLRCSPRSGDLSVYWYQQSLDQGLQFLIQYYNGEERAKGNILERFSAQQFPDLHSELNLSSLELGDSALYFCASSPRRFTGDTGELFFGEGSRLTVL.

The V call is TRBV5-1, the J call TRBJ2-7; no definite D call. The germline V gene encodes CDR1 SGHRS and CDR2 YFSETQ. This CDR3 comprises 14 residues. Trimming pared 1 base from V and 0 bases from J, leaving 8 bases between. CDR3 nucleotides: TGCGCCAGCAGCTTGCAGGCGAGCTCCTACGAGCAGTACTTC. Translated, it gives CASSLQASSYEQYF.

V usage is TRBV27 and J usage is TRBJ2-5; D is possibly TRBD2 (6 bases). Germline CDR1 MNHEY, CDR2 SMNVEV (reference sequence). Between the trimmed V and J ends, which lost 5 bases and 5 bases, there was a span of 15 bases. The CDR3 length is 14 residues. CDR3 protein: CASSHRGGKETQYF. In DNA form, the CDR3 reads TGTGCCAGCAGTCATCGTGGGGGGAAGGAGACCCAGTACTTC.

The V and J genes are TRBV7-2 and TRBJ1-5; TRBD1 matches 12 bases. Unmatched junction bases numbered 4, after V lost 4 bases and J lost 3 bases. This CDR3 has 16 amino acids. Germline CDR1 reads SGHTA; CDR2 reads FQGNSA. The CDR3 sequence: CASSSPGQGANQPQHF. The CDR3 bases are TGTGCCAGCAGCTCACCGGGACAGGGGGCCAATCAGCCCCAGCATTTT.

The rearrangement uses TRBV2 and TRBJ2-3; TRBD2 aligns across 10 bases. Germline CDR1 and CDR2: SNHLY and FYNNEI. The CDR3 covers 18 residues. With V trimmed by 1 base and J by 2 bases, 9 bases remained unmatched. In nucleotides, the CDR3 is TGTGCCAGCAGTGAAGGCCAGCGGGGGGGCCGAGACACAGATACGCAGTATTTT. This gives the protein CASSEGQRGGRDTDTQYF.

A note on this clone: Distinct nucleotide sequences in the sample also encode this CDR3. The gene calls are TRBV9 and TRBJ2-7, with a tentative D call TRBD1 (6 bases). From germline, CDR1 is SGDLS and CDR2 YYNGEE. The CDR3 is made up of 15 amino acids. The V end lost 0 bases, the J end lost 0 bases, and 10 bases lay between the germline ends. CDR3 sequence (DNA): TGTGCCAGCAGCGTAGGTGGGGGCGGCTCCTACGAGCAGTACTTC. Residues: CASSVGGGGSYEQYF.

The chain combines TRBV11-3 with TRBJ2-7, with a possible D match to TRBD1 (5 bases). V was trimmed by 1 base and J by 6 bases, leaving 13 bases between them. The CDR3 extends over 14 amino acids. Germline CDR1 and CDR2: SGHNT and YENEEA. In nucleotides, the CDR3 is TGTGCCAGCAGCTTAGTATACAGTAGGGGCGAGCAGTACTTC. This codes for CASSLVYSRGEQYF.

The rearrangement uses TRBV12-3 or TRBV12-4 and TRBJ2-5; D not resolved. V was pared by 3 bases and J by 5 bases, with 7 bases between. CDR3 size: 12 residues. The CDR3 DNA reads TGTGCCAGCAGTTTTGGCCTGGAGACCCAGTACTTC. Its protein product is CASSFGLETQYF.

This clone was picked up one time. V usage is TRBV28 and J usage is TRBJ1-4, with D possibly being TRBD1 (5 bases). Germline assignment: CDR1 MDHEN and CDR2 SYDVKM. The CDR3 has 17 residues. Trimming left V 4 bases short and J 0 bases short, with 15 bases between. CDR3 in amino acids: CASSSLGGGTTNEKLFF. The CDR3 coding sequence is TGTGCCAGCAGTTCCCTGGGGGGGGGTACAACTAATGAAAAACTGTTTTTT.

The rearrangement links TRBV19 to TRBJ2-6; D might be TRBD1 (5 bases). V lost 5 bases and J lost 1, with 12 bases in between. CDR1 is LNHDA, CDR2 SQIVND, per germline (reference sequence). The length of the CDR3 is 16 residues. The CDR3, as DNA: TGTGCCAGTAGTGTCAGGGTATCGTCTGGGGCCAACGTCCTGACTTTC. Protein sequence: CASSVRVSSGANVLTF. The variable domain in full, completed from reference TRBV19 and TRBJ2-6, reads DGGITQSPKYLFRKEGQNVTLSCEQNLNHDAMYWYRQDPGQGLRLIYYSQIVNDFQKGDIAEGYSVSREKKESFPLTVTSAQKNPTAFYLCASSVRVSSGANVLTFGAGSRLTVL.

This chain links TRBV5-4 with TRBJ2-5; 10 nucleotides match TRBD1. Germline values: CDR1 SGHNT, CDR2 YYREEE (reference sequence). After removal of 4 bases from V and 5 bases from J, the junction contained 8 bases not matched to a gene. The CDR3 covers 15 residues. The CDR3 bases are TGTGCCAGCAGCCGACCGGGACAGGGGAGGGAGACCCAGTACTTC. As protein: CASSRPGQGRETQYF.

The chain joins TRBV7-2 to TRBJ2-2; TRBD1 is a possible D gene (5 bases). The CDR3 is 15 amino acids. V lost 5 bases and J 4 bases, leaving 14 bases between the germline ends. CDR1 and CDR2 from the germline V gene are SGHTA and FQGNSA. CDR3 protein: CASSVRAFSTGELFF. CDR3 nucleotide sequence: TGTGCCAGCAGCGTCAGGGCTTTTTCCACCGGGGAGCTGTTTTTT.

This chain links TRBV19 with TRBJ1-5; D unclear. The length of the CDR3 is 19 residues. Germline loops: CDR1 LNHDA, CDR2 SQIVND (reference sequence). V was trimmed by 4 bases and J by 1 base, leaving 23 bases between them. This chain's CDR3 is CASSRQLGRRGLSNQPQHF. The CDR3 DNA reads TGTGCCAGTAGTAGACAACTAGGACGGAGAGGGTTAAGCAATCAGCCCCAGCATTTT.

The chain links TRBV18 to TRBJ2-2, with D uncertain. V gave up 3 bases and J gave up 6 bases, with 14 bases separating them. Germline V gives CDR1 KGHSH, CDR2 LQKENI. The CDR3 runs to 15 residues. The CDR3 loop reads CASSPSRGSAGELFF. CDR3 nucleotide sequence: TGTGCCAGCTCACCCTCACGAGGTTCGGCCGGGGAGCTGTTTTTT.

CDR3 protein: CASSLGQGQQPQHF. The CDR3 DNA follows: TGTGCCAGCTCTCTAGGACAGGGTCAGCAGCCCCAGCATTTT. J is TRBJ1-5 and V is TRBV18; 8 bases align to TRBD1. The CDR3 spans 14 residues. The ends lost 6 bases at V and 7 bases at J; junction bases unmatched: 8. Germline lookup yields CDR1 KGHSH and CDR2 LQKENI.

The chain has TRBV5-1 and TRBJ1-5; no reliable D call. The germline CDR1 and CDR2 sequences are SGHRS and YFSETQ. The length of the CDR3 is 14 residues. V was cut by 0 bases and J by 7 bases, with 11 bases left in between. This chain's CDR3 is CASSLGSGSQPQHF. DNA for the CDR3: TGCGCCAGCAGCTTGGGAAGCGGGAGCCAGCCCCAGCATTTT.

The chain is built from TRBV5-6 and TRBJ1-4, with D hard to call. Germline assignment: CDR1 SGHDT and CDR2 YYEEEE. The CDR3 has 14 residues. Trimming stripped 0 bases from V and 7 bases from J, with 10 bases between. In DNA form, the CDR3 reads TGTGCCAGCAGCTTGGTGGGGAGGGCTGAAAAACTGTTTTTT. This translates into CASSLVGRAEKLFF.

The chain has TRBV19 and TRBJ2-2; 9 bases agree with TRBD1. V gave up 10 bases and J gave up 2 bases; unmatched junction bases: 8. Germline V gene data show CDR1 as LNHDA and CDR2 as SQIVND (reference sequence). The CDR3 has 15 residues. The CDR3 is CATGGQGSNTGELFF. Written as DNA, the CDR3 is TGTGCCACCGGGGGACAGGGATCTAACACCGGGGAGCTGTTTTTT.

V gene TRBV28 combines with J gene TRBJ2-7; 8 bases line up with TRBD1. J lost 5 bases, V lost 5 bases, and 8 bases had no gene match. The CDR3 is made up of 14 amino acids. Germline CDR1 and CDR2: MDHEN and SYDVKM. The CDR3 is CASSLLQGANEQYF. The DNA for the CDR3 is TGTGCCAGCAGTCTCCTGCAGGGGGCCAACGAGCAGTACTTC.

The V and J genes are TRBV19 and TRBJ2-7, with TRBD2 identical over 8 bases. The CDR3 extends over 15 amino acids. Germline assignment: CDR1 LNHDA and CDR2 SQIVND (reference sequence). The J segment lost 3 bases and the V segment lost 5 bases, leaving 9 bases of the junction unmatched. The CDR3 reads CASSERGFPYYEQYF. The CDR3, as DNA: TGTGCCAGTAGTGAGCGGGGGTTCCCCTACTACGAGCAGTACTTC.

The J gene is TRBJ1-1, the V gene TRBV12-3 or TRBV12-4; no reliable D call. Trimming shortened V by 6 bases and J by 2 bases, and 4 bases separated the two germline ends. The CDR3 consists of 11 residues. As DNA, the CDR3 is TGTGCCAGCAGCACTAACACTGAAGCTTTCTTT. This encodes CASSTNTEAFF.

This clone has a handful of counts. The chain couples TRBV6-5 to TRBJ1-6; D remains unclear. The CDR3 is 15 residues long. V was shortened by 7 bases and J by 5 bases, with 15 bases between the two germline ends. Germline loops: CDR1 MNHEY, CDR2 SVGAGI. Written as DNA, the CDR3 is TGTGCCAGCAAACCCCACGGGGTACATAATTCACCCCTCCACTTT. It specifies CASKPHGVHNSPLHF.